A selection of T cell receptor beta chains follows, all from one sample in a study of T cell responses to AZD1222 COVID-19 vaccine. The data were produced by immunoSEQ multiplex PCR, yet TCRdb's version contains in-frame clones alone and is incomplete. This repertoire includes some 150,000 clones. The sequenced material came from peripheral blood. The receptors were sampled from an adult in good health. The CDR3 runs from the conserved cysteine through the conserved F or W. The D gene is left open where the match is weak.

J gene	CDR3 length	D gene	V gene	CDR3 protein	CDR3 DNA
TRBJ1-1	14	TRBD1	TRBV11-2	CASSWGTEGTEAFF	TGTGCCAGCAGCTGGGGGACAGAGGGGACTGAAGCTTTCTTT
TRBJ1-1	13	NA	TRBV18	CASSPRMNTEAFF	TGTGCCAGCTCACCACGCATGAACACTGAAGCTTTCTTT
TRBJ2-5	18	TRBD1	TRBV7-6	CASSYPAGTGAIAETQYF	TGTGCCAGCAGCTACCCGGCGGGGACAGGGGCCATCGCGGAGACCCAGTACTTC
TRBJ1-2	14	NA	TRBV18	CASSPAGQIYGYTF	TGTGCCAGCTCACCGGCAGGACAAATCTATGGCTACACCTTC
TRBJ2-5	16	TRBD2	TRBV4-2	CASSQERTSGRETQYF	TGTGCCAGCAGCCAAGAGAGGACTAGCGGGCGGGAGACCCAGTACTTC
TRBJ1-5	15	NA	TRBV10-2	CASSVGTVSNQPQHF	TGCGCCAGCAGTGTTGGGACGGTTAGCAATCAGCCCCAGCATTTT
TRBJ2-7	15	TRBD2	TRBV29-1	CSVEGLAGGYYEQYF	TGCAGCGTTGAAGGTCTCGCGGGGGGTTACTACGAGCAGTACTTC
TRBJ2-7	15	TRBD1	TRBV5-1	CASSLTGTDPYEQYF	TGCGCCAGCAGTCTTACCGGGACAGACCCCTACGAGCAGTACTTC
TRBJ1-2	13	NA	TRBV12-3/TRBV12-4	CASSMTERYGYTF	TGTGCCAGCAGTATGACAGAACGCTATGGCTACACCTTC
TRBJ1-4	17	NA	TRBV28	CASSLSSRLGAPEKLFF	TGTGCCAGCAGTTTATCGTCCAGGCTTGGGGCCCCTGAAAAACTGTTTTTT
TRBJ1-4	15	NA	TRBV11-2	CASSTGLSRDEKLFF	TGTGCCAGCAGCACGGGCCTTTCTCGGGACGAAAAACTGTTTTTT
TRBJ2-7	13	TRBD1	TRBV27	CASRPRQGGEQYF	TGTGCCAGCAGGCCCCGACAGGGCGGCGAGCAGTACTTC
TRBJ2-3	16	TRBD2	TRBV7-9	CASSLHAGGGTDTQYF	TGTGCCAGCAGCTTACACGCGGGGGGAGGCACAGATACGCAGTATTTT
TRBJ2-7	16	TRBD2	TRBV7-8	CASSPGTSVTTYEQYF	TGTGCCAGCAGCCCCGGGACTAGCGTCACCACCTACGAGCAGTACTTC
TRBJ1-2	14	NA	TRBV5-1	CASSLVGSDYGYTF	TGCGCCAGCAGCTTGGTCGGCAGCGACTATGGCTACACCTTC
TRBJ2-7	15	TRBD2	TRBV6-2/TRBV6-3	CASSLTSGLTYEQYF	TGTGCCAGCAGTCTCACTAGCGGCCTTACCTACGAGCAGTACTTC
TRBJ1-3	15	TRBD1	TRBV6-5	CASRRDSASGNTIYF	TGTGCCAGCAGAAGGGACAGCGCCTCTGGAAACACCATATATTTT
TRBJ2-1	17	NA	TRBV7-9	CASSLEMGRVLDNEQFF	TGTGCCAGCAGCTTAGAAATGGGCAGGGTGTTAGACAATGAGCAGTTCTTC
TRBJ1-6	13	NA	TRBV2	CASSEAWAVGLHF	TGTGCCAGCAGTGAAGCCTGGGCTGTAGGCCTCCACTTT
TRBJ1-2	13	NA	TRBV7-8	CASSSHRVLGYTF	TGTGCCAGCAGCTCCCACAGGGTTCTGGGCTACACCTTC
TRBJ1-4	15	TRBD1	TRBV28	CASTEPGQGSQSILF	TGTGCCAGCACCGAGCCGGGACAGGGTTCTCAGAGTATCCTTTTT
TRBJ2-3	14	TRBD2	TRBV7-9	CASTLAGGPDTQYF	TGTGCCAGCACCCTAGCGGGGGGGCCAGATACGCAGTATTTT
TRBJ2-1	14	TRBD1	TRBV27	CASSWTGVYNEQFF	TGTGCCAGCAGTTGGACAGGGGTATACAATGAGCAGTTCTTC
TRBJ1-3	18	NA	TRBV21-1	CASRQGISKKSSGNTIYF	TGTGCCAGCAGACAGGGGATCTCCAAGAAGAGCTCTGGAAACACCATATATTTT
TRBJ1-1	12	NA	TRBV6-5	CASRGGGTEAFF	TGTGCCAGCAGGGGTGGTGGCACTGAAGCTTTCTTT
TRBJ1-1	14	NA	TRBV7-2	CASSPDFAGTEAFF	TGTGCCAGCAGCCCGGACTTCGCGGGGACTGAAGCTTTCTTT
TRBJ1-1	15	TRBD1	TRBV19	CASAPTGGLNTEAFF	TGTGCCAGTGCACCGACAGGGGGCTTGAACACTGAAGCTTTCTTT
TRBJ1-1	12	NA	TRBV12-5	CASGPGGTEAFF	TGTGCTAGTGGACCCGGGGGGACTGAAGCTTTCTTT
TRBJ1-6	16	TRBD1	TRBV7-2	CASSLLPGQENSPLHF	TGTGCCAGCAGCTTACTACCGGGACAGGAGAATTCACCCCTCCACTTT
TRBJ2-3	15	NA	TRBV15	CATSTGGRHTDTQYF	TGTGCCACCAGCACTGGGGGGCGGCACACAGATACGCAGTATTTT
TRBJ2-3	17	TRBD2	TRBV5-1	CASSLGTSGVPADTQYF	TGCGCCAGCAGCTTGGGGACTAGCGGGGTTCCCGCAGATACGCAGTATTTT
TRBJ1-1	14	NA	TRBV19	CASSMSGTNTEAFF	TGTGCCAGTAGTATGTCAGGCACGAACACTGAAGCTTTCTTT
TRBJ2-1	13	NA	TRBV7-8	CASSLIDYNEQFF	TGTGCCAGCAGCTTAATCGACTACAATGAGCAGTTCTTC
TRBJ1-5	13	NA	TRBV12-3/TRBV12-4	CASSEQGYQPQHF	TGTGCCAGCAGTGAGCAGGGTTATCAGCCCCAGCATTTT
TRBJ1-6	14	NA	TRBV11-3	CASSPRTDNSPLHF	TGTGCCAGCAGCCCGAGGACAGACAATTCACCCCTCCACTTT
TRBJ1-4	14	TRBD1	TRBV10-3	CAIRGDRSNEKLFF	TGTGCCATCAGGGGGGACAGGAGTAATGAAAAACTGTTTTTT
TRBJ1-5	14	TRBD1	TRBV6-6	CASTLRGGDQPQHF	TGTGCCAGCACCCTCAGGGGGGGGGATCAGCCCCAGCATTTT
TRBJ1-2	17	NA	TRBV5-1	CASSIQGDYPPDYGYTF	TGCGCCAGCAGCATACAGGGAGATTACCCCCCGGACTATGGCTACACCTTC
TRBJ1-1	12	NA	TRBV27	CASKGLNTEAFF	TGTGCCAGTAAGGGGTTGAACACTGAAGCTTTCTTT
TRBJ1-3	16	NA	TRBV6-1	CASSGGGSSSGNTIYF	TGTGCCAGCAGTGGGGGGGGATCCTCCTCTGGAAACACCATATATTTT
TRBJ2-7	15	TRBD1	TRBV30	CAWSRGQPSSYEQYF	TGTGCCTGGAGTAGGGGACAGCCAAGCTCCTACGAGCAGTACTTC
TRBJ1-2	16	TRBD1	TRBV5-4	CASSGGTGGRNYGYTF	TGTGCCAGCAGCGGCGGGACAGGGGGCCGTAACTATGGCTACACCTTC
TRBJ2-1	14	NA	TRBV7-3	CASGSGLPYNEQFF	TGTGCCAGCGGTTCGGGGTTACCATACAATGAGCAGTTCTTC
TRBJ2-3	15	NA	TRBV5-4	CASSLKEISTDTQYF	TGTGCCAGCAGCTTGAAGGAGATTAGCACAGATACGCAGTATTTT
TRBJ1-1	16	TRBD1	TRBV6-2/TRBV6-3	CASSRGTGWMNTEAFF	TGTGCCAGCAGTCGGGGGACAGGGTGGATGAACACTGAAGCTTTCTTT
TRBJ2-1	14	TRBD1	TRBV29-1	CSVARTGVYNEQFF	TGCAGCGTTGCTCGGACAGGGGTCTACAATGAGCAGTTCTTC
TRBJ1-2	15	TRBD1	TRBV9	CASSARQGTNYGYTF	TGTGCCAGCAGCGCCCGACAGGGAACAAACTATGGCTACACCTTC
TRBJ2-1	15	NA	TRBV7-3	CASSQSGPGNNEQFF	TGTGCCAGCAGCCAGAGTGGACCCGGGAACAATGAGCAGTTCTTC
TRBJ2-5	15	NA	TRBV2	CASTRGRRYQETQYF	TGTGCCAGCACTCGAGGGCGACGCTACCAAGAGACCCAGTACTTC
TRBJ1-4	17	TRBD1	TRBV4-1	CASSQDYPRDSGEKLFF	TGCGCCAGCAGCCAAGACTATCCCCGGGACAGTGGTGAAAAACTGTTTTTT
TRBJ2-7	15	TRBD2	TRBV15	CATSRVAGGTYEQYF	TGTGCCACCAGCAGAGTGGCGGGGGGGACCTACGAGCAGTACTTC
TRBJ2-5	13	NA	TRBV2	CASSGQTQETQYF	TGTGCCAGCAGTGGGCAGACCCAAGAGACCCAGTACTTC
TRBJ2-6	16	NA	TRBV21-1	CASTKTGRSGANVLTF	TGTGCCAGCACCAAGACAGGTCGCTCTGGGGCCAACGTCCTGACTTTC
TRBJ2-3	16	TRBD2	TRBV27	CASSLIAGGTTDTQYF	TGTGCCAGCAGTTTAATAGCGGGGGGAACCACAGATACGCAGTATTTT